This TCR beta chain was sequenced for a study of graft-versus-host responses after intestinal transplantation. Study details: Among the recipients, transplants were multivisceral, liver-intestinal, or isolated intestinal. Following induction with anti-thymocyte globulin, all recipients were given tacrolimus and steroids for two to four years.

Overall study findings and caveats: Researchers found peak circulating GvH clone levels linked to early post-transplant HvG declines. Among recipient marrow samples, GvH clones were found; some appeared first in ileum or blood.

Some clones are missing from TCRdb's copy, which holds only in-frame ones; the method was immunoSEQ multiplex PCR. This sample has about 19,000 clones, with 65% to 85% found just once. This clone occurred once. Its matching antigen is unknown. Tissue processing of the graft released intraepithelial and lamina propria lymphocytes from it. V gave up 4 bases and J gave up 2 bases; unmatched junction bases: 3. The CDR3 consists of 14 residues. Germline loops: CDR1 SGHNT, CDR2 YYREEE (reference sequence). This clonotype was obtained from a human patient who received an intestinal transplant, so some T cells may come from the graft donor. The sample in question was ileum tissue, obtained around 20 days after intestinal transplant. The chain carries TRBV5-4 and TRBJ2-7; 10 bases align to TRBD1. DNA for the CDR3: TGTGCCAGCAGCGCGGACAGGGGGGCCTACGAGCAGTACTTC. Translating it yields CASSADRGAYEQYF.